This T cell receptor beta chain was sequenced in a study of esophageal squamous cell carcinoma tumors (dated by TCRdb to about 2021). Study-wide context: Using principal component analysis combined with K-means clustering of immunohistochemical values for T-cell and checkpoint markers, the researchers divided patients into immuno relation high and low groups. The roughly eleven cases yielded roughly 1.7 million total TCRalpha reads and approximately 1.4 million total TCRbeta reads, and approximately 32,000 and 35,000 of those reads, respectively, were unique. The goal of the study was to evaluate both the diversity of the TCR repertoire and the shared TCR repertoires of T cells inside the tumor environment of esophageal squamous cell carcinoma. TCR sequencing covered some 10 patients: five randomly selected high immuno relation cases and five background-matched low immuno relation cases. The wider cohort included approximately 54 esophageal squamous cell carcinoma patients in Japan who were treated with surgery, of whom approximately 20 were high and about 32 were low immuno relation cases. Study-wide findings and limitations: TCRalpha and TCRbeta chains were sequenced separately, so chain pairing and recognized antigens remained unknown. Approximately 27 TRAV|TRAJ and fewer than 25 TRBV|TRBJ combinations, including TRAV13-1|TRAJ22 and TRBV7-9|TRBJ2-7, appeared to be shared among high immuno relation cases. Given the large variation in the TCRalphabeta repertoire, the shared V|J recombination candidates might have been chosen by chance. Total TCR repertoire counts did not differ between groups, but significant repertoire counts were higher in the high immuno relation group. Only a few cases were included in the TCR repertoire analysis, and no investigation at the CDR3 clonotype level was performed. About 30% of the 10 cases showed a single dominant TCRalpha VJ recombination with apparently reduced TCRalpha diversity.

Remarks on this clonotype: Its specific antigen is unknown. Per-base qualities were not stored, and no clone one base away is much larger.

The CDR3 holds 13 amino acids from the cysteine to the phenylalanine. Only the CDR3 region is kept as DNA, spanning 39 bases read in frame from base 1. The germline V gene gives CDR1 as MDHEN and CDR2 as SYDVKM. The junction shows trimming of 5 bases on V and 6 bases on J, plus 13 bases between the germline ends. Preparation of the library involved 5' RACE. A PCR using KAPA HiFi with TCRalpha or TCRbeta constant-region primers and a P20EA primer was followed by a nested second PCR with CA2 or CB2. Amplification of TCR genes was performed by unbiased adaptor ligation RT-PCR, in which reverse transcription was carried out with Superscript III and a polyT18-containing BSL-18E primer. Following second-strand synthesis and blunting, the P10EA/P20EA adaptor was ligated to the 5' end of the cDNA, and NotI digestion was then performed. Both the first and second PCRs consisted of 15 to 25 cycles of 98 degrees C for 20 s, 65 degrees C for 30 s and 72 degrees C for 1 min. The Nextera XT Index kit v2 Set A was used to index the amplicons, which were then pooled in equimolar amounts and quantified with a Qubit 2.0 Fluorometer. Sequencing used the Illumina MiSeq platform with 2x300 bp paired-end reads. Per the original workflow: V and J genes were assigned to reads on the basis of highest identity to IMGT reference sequences using Repertoire Genesis software ver.1.0. The CDR3 region was defined as running from Cys104 to Phe118 plus Gly119 and was then translated, while a unique sequence read was defined by a distinct combination of V, J and CDR3 amino acids. A shared V|J combination was chosen only when it reached significance in both a Fisher's exact test in edgeR and a Mann Whitney U test. After singletons were removed and 500 repertoire combinations were bootstrapped, the repertoire dissimilarity index was calculated with the R rdi package. TCRdb reprocessing: public reads trimmed at Q25 with fastp, clones called with MiXCR, in-frame beta chains kept. Entries are consolidated by CDR3 protein sequence, retaining the most common genes and DNA. The V and J calls come from TCRdb's annotation, not from the publication. The sample has 6,000 or so distinct CDR3 sequences on record, approximately 23% of them singletons. The ten largest clonotypes hold less than 35% of the sample.

Patients who received neoadjuvant chemotherapy or who lacked clinical information were excluded from enrollment. The TCR-sequenced cases shown were male, and subtotal esophagectomy with 2- or 3-field lymphadenectomy was performed in the TCR-sequenced cases shown. A Qiagen AllPrep kit was used to extract RNA from bulk tumor tissue sections, and T cells were not sorted. Until RNA extraction, small sections of tumor tissue removed at surgery were kept in RNAlater reagent at -80 degrees C. This receptor was taken from a man aged 45-85 years with esophageal squamous cell carcinoma. The rearranged segments are TRBV28 and TRBJ2-5, with TRBD2 as a weak D call on 5 bases. The specimen sequenced was tumor tissue. The CDR3 protein sequence reads: CASSTEGRKTQYF. The bases read TGTGCCAGCAGTACAGAGGGTCGGAAGACCCAGTACTTC.